This passage covers 28 T cell receptor beta chains from one sample sequenced in a study of blood T cell repertoires in COVID-19. Sequenced by immunoSEQ multiplex PCR; TCRdb stores in-frame clones only, minus some. The profile shows 200,000 to 300,000 clones, around nine tenths of them singletons. Sequencing input: peripheral blood. The receptors originated from a man between 25 and 39 years old with active or convalescent COVID-19.

The V gene is TRBV6-6, the J gene TRBJ2-7; maybe TRBD2 (5 bases). The ends were cut back, 0 bases at V and 0 bases at J, with 9 bases in the middle. The CDR3 loop spans 15 amino acids. Germline CDR1 and CDR2: MNHNY and SVGAGI (reference sequence). CDR3 loop: CASSYSSGSSYEQYF. The CDR3 coding sequence is TGTGCCAGCAGTTACTCGAGTGGGAGCTCCTACGAGCAGTACTTC.

This chain joins TRBV12-5 and TRBJ2-1, with 11 bases identical to TRBD2. This CDR3 comprises 15 residues. Per germline, CDR1 LGHNT and CDR2 FRNRAP. V shed 4 bases and J 6 bases; nucleotides not matched to a gene: 5. The CDR3 DNA reads as TGTGCTAGTGGTTCCGGGACTAGCGGCCTCAATGAGCAGTTCTTC. Translated: CASGSGTSGLNEQFF. Full variable domain (remainder filled in from reference TRBV12-5 and TRBJ2-1): DARVTQTPRHKVTEMGQEVTMRCQPILGHNTVFWYRQTMMQGLELLAYFRNRAPLDDSGMPKDRFSAEMPDATLATLKIQPSEPRDSAVYFCASGSGTSGLNEQFFGPGTRLTVL.

The chain carries TRBV19 and TRBJ2-1, with 9 bases fitting TRBD1. The CDR3 has 14 residues. Looked up from germline, CDR1 is LNHDA and CDR2 is SQIVND (reference sequence). The J segment lost 9 bases and the V segment lost 6 bases, leaving 9 bases of the junction unmatched. The CDR3 DNA sequence: TGTGCCAGTAGACCGGGACAGGGTTTTGTTGAGCAGTTCTTC. Amino acids: CASRPGQGFVEQFF.

The chain links TRBV6-2 or TRBV6-3 to TRBJ2-7, with TRBD1 matching over 7 bases. Germline CDR1 and CDR2: MNHEY and SVGEGT. The CDR3 covers 15 residues. V was pared by 0 bases and J by 3 bases, with 5 bases of the junction left unmatched. Here the CDR3 DNA reads TGTGCCAGCAGTTACTCACAGGGGAAATTCTACGAGCAGTACTTC. It codes for CASSYSQGKFYEQYF.

The genes are TRBV19 and TRBJ1-2; a possible D gene is TRBD1 (6 bases). This CDR3 is 14 amino acids long. CDR1 LNHDA and CDR2 SQIVND come from the germline V gene (reference sequence). Between the trimmed V and J ends, which lost 7 bases and 4 bases, there was a span of 16 bases. In DNA form, the CDR3 reads TGTGCCAGTACCGCCCGGGACAAGCTCTATGGCTACACCTTC. This sequence encodes CASTARDKLYGYTF.

The chain couples TRBV21-1 to TRBJ2-5; the table gives TRBD1 as D, unverified against the DNA. TRBV21-1 is noted as a pseudogene. The CDR3 extends over 16 amino acids. Written as DNA, the CDR3 is TGTGCCAGCAGCAAAGCGGTCGACAGGGGGTGGGAGACCCAGTACTTC. Translation gives CASSKAVDRGWETQYF.

V is TRBV24-1 and J is TRBJ1-5, with 9 bases fitting TRBD1. V was pared by 3 bases and J by 4 bases, with 6 bases of the junction left unmatched. There are 16 residues in the CDR3. Germline loops: CDR1 KGHDR, CDR2 SFDVKD. CDR3: CATSDTGDRVNQPQHF. The DNA of the CDR3 is TGTGCCACCAGTGATACAGGGGACAGGGTAAATCAGCCCCAGCATTTT.

The CDR3 protein is CASSSGWMGKNIQYF. CDR3 DNA: TGTGCCAGCAGTTCAGGGTGGATGGGCAAAAACATTCAGTACTTC. V and J are TRBV7-9 and TRBJ2-4; D is perhaps TRBD1 (5 bases). CDR1 is SEHNR, CDR2 FQNEAQ, per germline (reference sequence). This CDR3 region has 15 residues. Trimming removed 6 bases from V and 3 bases from J, with 15 bases in between. Combining the CDR3 with reference TRBV7-9 and TRBJ2-4 gives the whole variable domain DTGVSQNPRHKITKRGQNVTFRCDPISEHNRLYWYRQTLGQGPEFLTYFQNEAQLEKSRLLSDRFSAERPKGSFSTLEIQRTEQGDSAMYLCASSSGWMGKNIQYFGAGTRLSVL.

This chain connects TRBV18 to TRBJ1-4; the match to TRBD1 covers 7 bases. The CDR3 spans 15 residues. In germline, CDR1 is KGHSH, CDR2 LQKENI. J lost 2 bases, V lost 4 bases, and 4 bases had no gene match. CDR3 region: CASSLRGPTNEKLFF. The CDR3 bases are TGTGCCAGCTCACTAAGGGGGCCGACTAATGAAAAACTGTTTTTT.

This clone was observed a single time. This chain links TRBV6-5 with TRBJ1-5; possible D gene TRBD1, 6 bases. Germline loops: CDR1 MNHEY, CDR2 SVGAGI. The CDR3 covers 14 residues. V lost 6 bases and J lost 3, with 12 bases in between. The DNA for the CDR3 is TGTGCCAGCAGCCCGGACAGCAACAATCAGCCCCAGCATTTT. Its translation: CASSPDSNNQPQHF.

The rearrangement uses TRBV2 and TRBJ2-7, with 7 nucleotides matching TRBD1. J was trimmed by 3 bases and V by 4 bases; bases with no gene match: 3. Germline V lookup: CDR1 SNHLY, CDR2 FYNNEI. CDR3 length: 13 amino acids. The CDR3 sequence: CASSAGQIYEQYF. The CDR3 DNA reads TGTGCCAGCAGTGCGGGACAGATCTACGAGCAGTACTTC.

The gene calls are TRBV7-2 and TRBJ2-7, with D possibly TRBD1 on 7 matching bases. The germline V gene encodes CDR1 SGHTA and CDR2 FQGNSA. The CDR3 runs 16 residues. The V and J ends lost 1 base and 3 bases respectively, with 16 bases between them. CDR3 bases: TGTGCCAGCAGCTTAGTCGGAGGGGGCGCAGGCTACGAGCAGTACTTC. Residues: CASSLVGGGAGYEQYF.

The chain combines TRBV7-9 with TRBJ1-1; 7 bases align to TRBD1. Germline V gives CDR1 SEHNR, CDR2 FQNEAQ (reference sequence). The ends lost 0 bases at V and 6 bases at J; junction bases unmatched: 7. CDR3 length: 15 amino acids. The CDR3: CASSLADREWPEAFF. For the CDR3, the DNA is TGTGCCAGCAGCTTAGCCGACAGGGAGTGGCCTGAAGCTTTCTTT.

The gene calls are TRBV5-1 and TRBJ1-1; TRBD1 agrees at 9 bases. The CDR3 covers 15 residues. The J segment lost 0 bases and the V segment lost 4 bases, leaving 4 bases of the junction unmatched. The germline V gene encodes CDR1 SGHRS and CDR2 YFSETQ. DNA for the CDR3: TGCGCCAGCAGCCGGACAGGGGATATGAACACTGAAGCTTTCTTT. As protein: CASSRTGDMNTEAFF.

V is TRBV3-1 (or the pseudogene TRBV3-2) and J is TRBJ2-1; 8 bases align to TRBD2. V gave up 8 bases and J gave up 12 bases; unmatched junction bases: 15. The germline CDR1 and CDR2 sequences are LGHDT and YNNKEL (reference sequence). The CDR3 runs 14 residues. The CDR3 loop is CASRKGGLEDGQFF. CDR3 coding DNA: TGTGCCAGCCGAAAGGGGGGACTAGAGGATGGGCAGTTCTTC.

This clone has only a few counts. This chain connects TRBV5-4 to TRBJ2-2; 8 nucleotides agree with TRBD1. V lost 4 bases and J lost 1; bases outside the gene matches: 6. Germline lookup yields CDR1 SGHNT and CDR2 YYREEE (reference sequence). The CDR3 has 16 residues. CDR3 DNA: TGTGCCAGCAGCGCCCCAGGACAGGGGAACACCGGGGAGCTGTTTTTT. It codes for CASSAPGQGNTGELFF. Supplemented by reference TRBV5-4 and TRBJ2-2, the full variable domain reads ETGVTQSPTHLIKTRGQQVTLRCSSQSGHNTVSWYQQALGQGPQFIFQYYREEENGRGNFPPRFSGLQFPNYSSELNVNALELDDSALYLCASSAPGQGNTGELFFGEGSRLTVL.

The rearrangement links TRBV27 to TRBJ2-1; 7 bases are shared with TRBD2. CDR1 MNHEY and CDR2 SMNVEV come from the germline V gene (reference sequence). This CDR3 has 14 amino acids. The J segment lost 9 bases and the V segment lost 6 bases, leaving 11 bases of the junction unmatched. The CDR3 is CASSYRDYPIEQFF. The CDR3 coding sequence is TGTGCCAGCAGCTACCGGGACTATCCGATTGAGCAGTTCTTC.

The chain is built from TRBV5-4 and TRBJ1-3, with D possibly matching TRBD1 (6 bases). The germline V gene encodes CDR1 SGHNT and CDR2 YYREEE (reference sequence). V dropped 1 base and J dropped 4 bases, with 9 bases sitting between them. This CDR3 region has 14 residues. CDR3: CASSLSGDGNTIYF. Here the CDR3 DNA reads TGTGCCAGCAGCTTGTCAGGGGACGGAAACACCATATATTTT.

This clone was seen a handful of times. The V and J genes are TRBV7-9 and TRBJ2-1; 7 bases agree with TRBD1. The CDR3 sequence is 16 residues long. The J segment lost 7 bases and the V segment lost 4 bases, leaving 13 bases of the junction unmatched. The germline V gene encodes CDR1 SEHNR and CDR2 FQNEAQ (reference sequence). The DNA of the CDR3 is TGTGCCAGCAGCTCAACCCGACAGGGACAATTAAATGAGCAGTTCTTC. Translation gives CASSSTRQGQLNEQFF.

The chain combines TRBV12-5 with TRBJ2-2; no clear D gene. CDR3 length: 15 residues. Germline V gene sequence: CDR1 LGHNT, CDR2 FRNRAP. Trimming took 7 bases from V and 1 from J, leaving 13 bases between them. The CDR3 region is CASAESTGNTGELFF. The DNA for the CDR3 is TGTGCTAGTGCCGAATCGACGGGGAACACCGGGGAGCTGTTTTTT.

The genes are TRBV5-4 and TRBJ1-4; tentatively, D is TRBD1 (5 bases). The CDR3 spans 15 residues. CDR1 and CDR2 from the germline V gene are SGHNT and YYREEE (reference sequence). V was shortened by 5 bases and J by 2 bases, with 13 bases between the two germline ends. DNA of the CDR3: TGTGCCAGCAGTCGGGGGGGATCCACTAATGAAAAACTGTTTTTT. Translated, it gives CASSRGGSTNEKLFF. Combining the CDR3 with reference TRBV5-4 and TRBJ1-4 gives the whole variable domain ETGVTQSPTHLIKTRGQQVTLRCSSQSGHNTVSWYQQALGQGPQFIFQYYREEENGRGNFPPRFSGLQFPNYSSELNVNALELDDSALYLCASSRGGSTNEKLFFGSGTQLSVL.

This chain uses TRBV6-5 with TRBJ1-2; TRBD1 matches at 8 bases. CDR3 size: 15 residues. CDR1 MNHEY and CDR2 SVGAGI come from the germline V gene. The V gene end was trimmed by 6 bases and the J gene end by 7 bases; junction bases not matched to a gene: 13. Here the CDR3 reads CASSSRTGSVSGYTF. The CDR3 DNA follows: TGTGCCAGCAGCTCCCGGACAGGGTCTGTCAGTGGCTACACCTTC.

The V gene is TRBV5-1, the J gene TRBJ2-1; 7 positions agree with TRBD2. The trim removed 0 bases at V and 7 bases at J, leaving 7 bases unmatched. The CDR3 is made up of 15 amino acids. CDR1 is SGHRS, CDR2 YFSETQ, per germline. CDR3 DNA: TGCGCCAGCAGCTTGGAATTTAAGGGAGGGAATGAGCAGTTCTTC. Protein: CASSLEFKGGNEQFF.

The gene calls are TRBV7-9 and TRBJ2-5; 11 nucleotides agree with TRBD2. V lost 7 bases and J lost 1; bases outside the gene matches: 8. Germline loops: CDR1 SEHNR, CDR2 FQNEAQ (reference sequence). The CDR3 loop spans 16 amino acids. The CDR3 reads CASTQPTSGAQETQYF. CDR3 DNA sequence: TGTGCCAGCACACAACCGACTAGCGGGGCCCAAGAGACCCAGTACTTC.

V is TRBV6-6 and J is TRBJ1-1, with TRBD1 identical over 8 bases. Germline values: CDR1 MNHNY, CDR2 SVGAGI (reference sequence). CDR3 length: 15 amino acids. The junction had 11 bases not matched to a gene; V was cut back by 8 bases and J by 3 bases. CDR3 residues: CASSFRGQGDTEAFF. DNA of the CDR3: TGTGCCAGCTCCTTCAGAGGACAGGGTGACACTGAAGCTTTCTTT.

The chain carries TRBV9 and TRBJ2-7, with 9 bases fitting TRBD2. With 1 base clipped from V and 3 bases from J, the junction kept 5 bases outside the gene matches. CDR1 and CDR2 from the germline V gene are SGDLS and YYNGEE. The CDR3 runs 15 residues. CDR3 region: CASSVTAGGLYEQYF. The DNA of the CDR3 is TGTGCCAGCAGCGTAACAGCGGGGGGTCTCTACGAGCAGTACTTC.

The chain has TRBV21-1 and TRBJ1-5; the table's D gene call, TRBD1, was not cross checked with the DNA. TRBV21-1 is deemed a pseudogene. CDR3 length equals 16 residues. The CDR3 nucleotides are TGTGCCAGCAGCCTAAGGTACAGGGGGCGCCGACAGCCCCAGCATTTT. Its protein product is CASSLRYRGRRQPQHF.

This sequence joins TRBV19 and TRBJ2-5, with 9 bases fitting TRBD1. The V and J ends lost 9 bases and 4 bases, in that order; junction bases with no gene match: 3. Germline V gives CDR1 LNHDA, CDR2 SQIVND (reference sequence). The CDR3 is 12 amino acids. The CDR3 loop is CASTGGRETQYF. DNA of the CDR3: TGTGCCAGCACAGGGGGCCGAGAGACCCAGTACTTC.